The sequence of this T cell receptor beta chain was determined in a study of OX40 agonist ivuxolimab in advanced cancers. The protocol was immunoSEQ multiplex PCR, while the TCRdb copy is restricted to in-frame clones and leaves out a portion. The sample has tens of thousands of clones; 70% to 90% are singletons. This clone has a single count. This CDR3 is 15 amino acids long. Trimming left V 1 base short and J 3 bases short, with 12 bases between. The germline gives CDR1 LGHNA, CDR2 YSLEER. The rearrangement joins TRBV4-3 to TRBJ1-1; D call uncertain. The clonotype was recovered from an adult with an advanced solid tumor such as melanoma, head and neck, liver or kidney cancer. The source was CD4+ or CD8+ T cells sorted from blood, collected in a trial of the OX40 agonist ivuxolimab. CDR3 sequence: CASSQGRFGYTEAFF. CDR3 in DNA: TGCGCCAGCAGCCAAGGAAGATTTGGGTACACTGAAGCTTTCTTT.